The TCR beta chain under discussion was sequenced for a study of blood T cell repertoires in COVID-19. Study-wide context: Researchers got acute and convalescent COVID-19 samples from the United States, Italy and Spain. PBMCs, B-cell-depleted T cells, or T cells were the source of the cDNA or gDNA that made up the material.

Germline values: CDR1 SGHTA, CDR2 FQGNSA. The CDR3 length is 18 residues. V lost 5 bases to trimming and J lost 6 bases, with 27 bases between them. Original data processing: Reference gene primer amplification gave nucleated cell count estimates. Method: immunoSEQ multiplex PCR; TCRdb's copy keeps in-frame clones and lacks some. From that table come the V and J calls and clone size; the DNA was used to work out D and trimming. The top ten hold 9.8% of the sample, which has roughly 150,000 clones, approximately 80% seen once. The sequence was collected from a woman between 50 and 59 years old with acute or convalescent COVID-19. Sequencing input: peripheral blood. This chain links TRBV7-2 with TRBJ2-3, with D possibly TRBD2 on 6 matching bases. The CDR3 bases are TGTGCCAGCAGCCCAGATCGTGTGGCGGGGCCGTGGGGGGATACGCAGTATTTT. Translating it yields CASSPDRVAGPWGDTQYF.